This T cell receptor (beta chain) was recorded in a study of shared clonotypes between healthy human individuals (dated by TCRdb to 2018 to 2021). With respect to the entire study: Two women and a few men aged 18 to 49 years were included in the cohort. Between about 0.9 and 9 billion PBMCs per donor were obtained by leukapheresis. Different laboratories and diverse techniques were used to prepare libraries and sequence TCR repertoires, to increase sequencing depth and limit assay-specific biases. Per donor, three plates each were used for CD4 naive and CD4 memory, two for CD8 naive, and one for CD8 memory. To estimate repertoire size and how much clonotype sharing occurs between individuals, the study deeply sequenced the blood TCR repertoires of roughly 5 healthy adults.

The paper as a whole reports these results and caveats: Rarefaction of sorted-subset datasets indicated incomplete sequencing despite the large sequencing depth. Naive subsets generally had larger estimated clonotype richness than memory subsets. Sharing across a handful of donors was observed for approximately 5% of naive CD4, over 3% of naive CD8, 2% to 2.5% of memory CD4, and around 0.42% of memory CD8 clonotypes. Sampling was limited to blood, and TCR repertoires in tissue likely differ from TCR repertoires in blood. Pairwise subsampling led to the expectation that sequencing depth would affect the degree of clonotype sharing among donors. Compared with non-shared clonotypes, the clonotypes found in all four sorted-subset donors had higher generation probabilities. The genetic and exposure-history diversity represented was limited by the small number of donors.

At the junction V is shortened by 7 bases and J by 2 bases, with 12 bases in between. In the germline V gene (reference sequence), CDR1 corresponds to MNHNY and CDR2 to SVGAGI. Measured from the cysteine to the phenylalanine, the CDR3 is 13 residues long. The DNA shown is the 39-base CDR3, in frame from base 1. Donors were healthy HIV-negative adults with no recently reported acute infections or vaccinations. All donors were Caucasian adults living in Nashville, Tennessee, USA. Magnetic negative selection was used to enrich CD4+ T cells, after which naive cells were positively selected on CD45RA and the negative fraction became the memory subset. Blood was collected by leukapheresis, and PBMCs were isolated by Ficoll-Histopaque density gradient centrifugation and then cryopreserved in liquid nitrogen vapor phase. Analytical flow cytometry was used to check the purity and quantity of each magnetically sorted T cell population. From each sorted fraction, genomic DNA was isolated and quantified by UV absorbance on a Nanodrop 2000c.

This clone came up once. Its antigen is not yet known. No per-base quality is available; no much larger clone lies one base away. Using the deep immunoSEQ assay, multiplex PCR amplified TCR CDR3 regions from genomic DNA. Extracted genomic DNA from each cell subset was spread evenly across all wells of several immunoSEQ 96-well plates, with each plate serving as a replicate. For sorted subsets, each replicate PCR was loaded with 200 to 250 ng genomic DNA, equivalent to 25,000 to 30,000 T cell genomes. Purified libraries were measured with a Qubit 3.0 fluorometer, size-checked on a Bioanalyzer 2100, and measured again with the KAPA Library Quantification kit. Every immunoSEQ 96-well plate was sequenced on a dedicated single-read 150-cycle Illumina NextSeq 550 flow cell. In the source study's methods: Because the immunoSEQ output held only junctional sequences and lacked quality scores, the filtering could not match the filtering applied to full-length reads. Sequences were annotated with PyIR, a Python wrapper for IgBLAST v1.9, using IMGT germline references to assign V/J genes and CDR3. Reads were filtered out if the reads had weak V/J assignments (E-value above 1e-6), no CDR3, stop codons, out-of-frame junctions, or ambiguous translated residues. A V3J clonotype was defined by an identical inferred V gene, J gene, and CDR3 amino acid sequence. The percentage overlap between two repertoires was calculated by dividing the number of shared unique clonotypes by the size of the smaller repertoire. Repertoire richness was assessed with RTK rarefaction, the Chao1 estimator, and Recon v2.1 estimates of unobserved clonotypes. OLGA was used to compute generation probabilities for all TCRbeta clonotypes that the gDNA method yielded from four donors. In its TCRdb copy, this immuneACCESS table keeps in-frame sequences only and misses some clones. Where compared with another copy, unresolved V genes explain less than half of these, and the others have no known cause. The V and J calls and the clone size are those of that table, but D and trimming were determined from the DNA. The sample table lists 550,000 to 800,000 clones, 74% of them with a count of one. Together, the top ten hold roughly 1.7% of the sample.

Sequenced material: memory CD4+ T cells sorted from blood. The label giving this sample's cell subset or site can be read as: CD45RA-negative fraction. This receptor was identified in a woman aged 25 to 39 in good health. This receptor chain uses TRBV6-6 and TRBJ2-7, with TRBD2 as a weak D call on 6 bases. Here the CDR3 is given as CASTKGLAYEQYF. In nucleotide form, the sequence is TGTGCCAGCACCAAGGGACTTGCCTACGAGCAGTACTTC.